A selection of T cell receptor beta chains follows, all from one sample in a study of cytomegalovirus exposure and HLA in healthy donors. This table comes from immunoSEQ multiplex PCR, and its TCRdb copy is limited to in-frame clones, with some not included. The sample holds some 84,000 clones, over 75% seen once. Sequenced material: PBMCs. These receptors were collected from a boy under 18 in good health and CMV-seronegative. Each CDR3 is given with its conserved first and last residue. A D gene is named only where the DNA matches it firmly. Size is stated for part of the rows, as once, few or many counts, or as a class when the clone is expanded.

clone_size: .
v_call: TRBV7-9
d_call: .
j_call: TRBJ2-1
cdr3_nt: TGTGCCAGCAGCTTAGCACCGGGTCTACCCCGGGAGTTCTTC
cdr3_aa: CASSLAPGLPREFF

clone_size: .
v_call: TRBV6-5
d_call: .
j_call: TRBJ2-7
cdr3_nt: TGTGCCAGCAGTTACGGGTCAGGGGGGAAGTACGAGCAGTACTTC
cdr3_aa: CASSYGSGGKYEQYF

clone_size: once
v_call: TRBV7-9
d_call: .
j_call: TRBJ1-4
cdr3_nt: TGTGCCAGCAGCCTTCGTCCAGGGGAAAAACTGTTTTTT
cdr3_aa: CASSLRPGEKLFF

clone_size: .
v_call: TRBV5-1
d_call: TRBD1
j_call: TRBJ2-7
cdr3_nt: TGCGCCAGCAGCTCGGGACAGGACCTCTACGAGCAGTACTTC
cdr3_aa: CASSSGQDLYEQYF

clone_size: .
v_call: TRBV29-1
d_call: .
j_call: TRBJ2-7
cdr3_nt: TGCAGCGTTGAAGCCGGATCAATTTTGGGGGGGCAGGGATACGAGCAGTACTTC
cdr3_aa: CSVEAGSILGGQGYEQYF

clone_size: .
v_call: TRBV6-4
d_call: TRBD2
j_call: TRBJ2-2
cdr3_nt: TGTGCCAGCCGCGGACTAGCGAACACCGGGGAGCTGTTTTTT
cdr3_aa: CASRGLANTGELFF

clone_size: .
v_call: TRBV7-2
d_call: .
j_call: TRBJ1-4
cdr3_nt: TGTGCCAGCAGCGTAGACAGAGCTAATGAAAAACTGTTTTTT
cdr3_aa: CASSVDRANEKLFF

clone_size: .
v_call: TRBV4-1
d_call: .
j_call: TRBJ2-7
cdr3_nt: TGCGCCAGCAGCCAAGTTAAGGGGGGGCACTACGAGCAGTACTTC
cdr3_aa: CASSQVKGGHYEQYF

clone_size: .
v_call: TRBV4-1
d_call: TRBD1
j_call: TRBJ1-3
cdr3_nt: TGCGCCAGCAGCCAGGGCGAACGGGGACAGGGGGCTGAAAACACCATATATTTT
cdr3_aa: CASSQGERGQGAENTIYF

clone_size: .
v_call: TRBV7-3
d_call: TRBD1
j_call: TRBJ1-1
cdr3_nt: TGTGCCAGCAGCTTACAGGGGGTTCGAACTGAAGCTTTCTTT
cdr3_aa: CASSLQGVRTEAFF

clone_size: few
v_call: TRBV6-4
d_call: TRBD2
j_call: TRBJ2-2
cdr3_nt: TGTGCCAGCAGTGAACTAGCGGGGGAAACCGGGGAGCTGTTTTTT
cdr3_aa: CASSELAGETGELFF